Listed below are T cell receptor beta chains from one sample, sequenced in a study of blood T cell repertoires in COVID-19. This table comes from immunoSEQ multiplex PCR, and its TCRdb copy is limited to in-frame clones, with some not included. Of roughly 250,000 clones listed, around 92% are singletons. Sequenced material: peripheral blood. The receptors shown here come from a person under 30 with COVID-19, enrolled during active disease. CDR3s include the opening cysteine and the closing phenylalanine or tryptophan. The order of the fields is CDR3 length, D gene, J gene, V gene, CDR3 protein. D genes are given only for firm matches.

len: 14
d_gene: .
j_gene: TRBJ2-1
v_gene: TRBV6-5
CDR3aa: CASMHGRVGNEQFF

len: 11
d_gene: TRBD1
j_gene: TRBJ2-7
v_gene: TRBV6-5
CDR3aa: CASQGVYEQYF

len: 15
d_gene: TRBD2
j_gene: TRBJ2-3
v_gene: TRBV10-3
CDR3aa: CAISDWLAEADTQYF

len: 12
d_gene: .
j_gene: TRBJ1-2
v_gene: TRBV12-5
CDR3aa: CASGLDSNGYTF

len: 19
d_gene: TRBD1
j_gene: TRBJ2-6
v_gene: TRBV6-1
CDR3aa: CASSAKGATVPSGANVLTF

len: 13
d_gene: TRBD1
j_gene: TRBJ1-2
v_gene: TRBV6-5
CDR3aa: CASSYEGAYGYTF

len: 13
d_gene: .
j_gene: TRBJ2-7
v_gene: TRBV12-3/TRBV12-4
CDR3aa: CASSLTGSYEQYF

len: 14
d_gene: TRBD1
j_gene: TRBJ1-2
v_gene: TRBV28
CDR3aa: CASSSGGYDYGYTF

len: 17
d_gene: TRBD2
j_gene: TRBJ2-6
v_gene: TRBV2
CDR3aa: CASSLTSVYSGANVLTF

len: 12
d_gene: .
j_gene: TRBJ2-7
v_gene: TRBV7-2
CDR3aa: CASSLVSYEQYF

len: 13
d_gene: .
j_gene: TRBJ1-1
v_gene: TRBV2
CDR3aa: CASSSGGLVEAFF

len: 14
d_gene: TRBD1
j_gene: TRBJ2-7
v_gene: TRBV5-1
CDR3aa: CASSLGQGAREQYF

len: 14
d_gene: TRBD1
j_gene: TRBJ2-1
v_gene: TRBV2
CDR3aa: CASSGGQGAIEQFF

len: 13
d_gene: TRBD1
j_gene: TRBJ1-1
v_gene: TRBV7-2
CDR3aa: CASSLGDRGRAFF

len: 15
d_gene: .
j_gene: TRBJ2-7
v_gene: TRBV3-1/TRBV3-2
CDR3aa: CASSPPNSGAHEQYF

len: 14
d_gene: TRBD1
j_gene: TRBJ2-7
v_gene: TRBV25-1
CDR3aa: CASSPRQGAREQYF

len: 15
d_gene: .
j_gene: TRBJ2-6
v_gene: TRBV20-1
CDR3aa: CSASTGSSGANVLTF

len: 15
d_gene: .
j_gene: TRBJ2-7
v_gene: TRBV4-1
CDR3aa: CASSQAPAVAYEQYF

len: 13
d_gene: .
j_gene: TRBJ2-7
v_gene: TRBV15
CDR3aa: CATSRWGLYEQYF

len: 13
d_gene: .
j_gene: TRBJ2-5
v_gene: TRBV9
CDR3aa: CASSVGAAETQYF

len: 13
d_gene: TRBD1
j_gene: TRBJ1-6
v_gene: TRBV3-1/TRBV3-2
CDR3aa: CASSQTGRSPLHF

len: 15
d_gene: TRBD1
j_gene: TRBJ2-1
v_gene: TRBV27
CDR3aa: CASSFGDRGRDEQFF

len: 15
d_gene: TRBD2
j_gene: TRBJ2-1
v_gene: TRBV2
CDR3aa: CASSGWREVYNEQFF

len: 15
d_gene: .
j_gene: TRBJ2-6
v_gene: TRBV2
CDR3aa: CASSKPGSGANVLTF

len: 19
d_gene: TRBD2
j_gene: TRBJ2-1
v_gene: TRBV30
CDR3aa: CAWRVSGRAGGGSYNEQFF

len: 15
d_gene: TRBD2
j_gene: TRBJ2-1
v_gene: TRBV27
CDR3aa: CASSRGLAVPNEQFF

len: 15
d_gene: TRBD2
j_gene: TRBJ2-1
v_gene: TRBV5-1
CDR3aa: CASRGLAGGENEQFF

len: 15
d_gene: TRBD1
j_gene: TRBJ2-7
v_gene: TRBV19
CDR3aa: CASSMGQGGTYEQYF

len: 12
d_gene: .
j_gene: TRBJ2-2
v_gene: TRBV7-9
CDR3aa: CASSEDSGELFF

len: 15
d_gene: TRBD2
j_gene: TRBJ2-7
v_gene: TRBV5-1
CDR3aa: CASSLGSGVTYEQYF